This is a list of T cell receptor beta chains from one sample in a study of early T cells in non-severe SARS-CoV-2 infection. TCRdb recomputed calls from the 5' RACE reads with MiXCR, one row per CDR3 protein. The sample holds 25,000 to 30,000 distinct CDR3 sequences, under 6.5% seen once. The sample consisted of whole blood. Every receptor here comes from an adult who was a healthcare worker with PCR-confirmed SARS-CoV-2 infection or an uninfected control (not recorded which). Each CDR3 is given with its conserved first and last residue. D genes are given only for firm matches. A clone size is listed for some rows: how often the clone was seen (once, few, many), or a class if it is expanded.

abundance	d_gene	v_gene	j_gene	CDR3aa	CDR3nt
many	TRBD1	TRBV6-5	TRBJ1-4	CASSSPTGEEKLFF	TGTGCCAGCAGTTCCCCGACAGGGGAAGAAAAACTGTTTTTT
few	TRBD1	TRBV10-3	TRBJ1-1	CAINKDRVATEAFF	TGTGCCATCAACAAGGACAGGGTGGCCACTGAAGCTTTCTTT
many	TRBD1	TRBV20-1	TRBJ1-5	CSARDTTGRSNQPQHF	TGCAGTGCTAGAGATACGACAGGGAGGAGCAATCAGCCCCAGCATTTT
many	-	TRBV9	TRBJ2-7	CASSSKSLALTWGVVGKDEQYF	TGTGCCAGCAGCTCCAAAAGTCTAGCGCTCACTTGGGGGGTCGTTGGAAAGGACGAGCAGTACTTC
many	-	TRBV20-1	TRBJ1-5	CSASPFADSNQPQHF	TGCAGTGCTAGCCCTTTCGCTGATAGCAATCAGCCCCAGCATTTT
many	-	TRBV4-1	TRBJ2-1	CASSLRVTGVEEQFF	TGCGCCAGCAGCCTCCGAGTAACGGGAGTAGAGGAGCAGTTCTTC
many	-	TRBV30	TRBJ2-5	CAWSFGAQETQYF	TGTGCCTGGAGTTTCGGGGCACAAGAGACCCAGTACTTC
many	-	TRBV7-9	TRBJ1-4	CASSHLTENEKLFF	TGTGCCAGCAGCCACCTAACAGAGAATGAAAAACTGTTTTTT
many	TRBD1	TRBV5-1	TRBJ1-2	CASSLAPVTGRNGYTF	TGCGCCAGCAGCTTGGCACCTGTGACAGGGAGAAATGGCTACACCTTC
many	-	TRBV7-9	TRBJ1-1	CASSLHSGALEAFF	TGTGCCAGCAGCTTACATTCTGGGGCCCTCGAAGCTTTCTTT
many	TRBD2	TRBV13	TRBJ2-1	CASSSILAGAFSYNEQFF	TGTGCCAGCAGCTCAATACTAGCGGGGGCCTTCTCCTACAATGAGCAGTTCTTC
many	TRBD1	TRBV13	TRBJ2-3	CASSLRRDRGSDTQYF	TGTGCCAGCAGCTTACGCCGGGACAGGGGATCAGATACGCAGTATTTT
many	-	TRBV9	TRBJ2-5	CASSRDVARTETQYF	TGTGCCAGCAGCAGGGACGTCGCTCGGACGGAGACCCAGTACTTC
many	-	TRBV28	TRBJ2-7	CASIYLHEQYF	TGTGCCAGCATTTATCTCCACGAGCAGTACTTC
many	-	TRBV27	TRBJ2-2	CASLAPGGPTGELFF	TGTGCCAGCCTTGCCCCCGGGGGGCCCACCGGGGAGCTGTTTTTT
many	-	TRBV12-3/TRBV12-4	TRBJ1-1	CASSLGSADTEAFF	TGTGCCAGCAGTTTAGGGTCGGCGGACACTGAAGCTTTCTTT
many	TRBD2	TRBV7-9	TRBJ2-7	CASSLGLAVKTYEQYF	TGTGCCAGCAGCTTGGGACTAGCCGTAAAAACCTACGAGCAGTACTTC
-	TRBD1	TRBV28	TRBJ1-1	CASSDPGQGARAEAFF	TGTGCCAGCAGTGATCCGGGACAGGGGGCAAGGGCTGAAGCTTTCTTT
few	TRBD2	TRBV2	TRBJ2-1	CASSPRLAGAYNEQFF	TGTGCCAGCAGTCCCAGACTAGCGGGGGCCTACAATGAGCAGTTCTTC
many	TRBD1	TRBV24-1	TRBJ2-1	CATSEPGQFKNEQFF	TGTGCCACCAGTGAACCGGGACAGTTTAAAAATGAGCAGTTCTTC
many	-	TRBV2	TRBJ2-1	CASSEWLAGNEQFF	TGTGCCAGCAGTGAATGGCTAGCAGGGAATGAGCAGTTCTTC
-	TRBD2	TRBV10-3	TRBJ2-7	CAISENAGGPHEQYF	TGTGCCATCAGTGAGAACGCGGGAGGGCCCCACGAGCAGTACTTC
-	TRBD1	TRBV20-1	TRBJ2-1	CSARGDRGYEQFF	TGCAGTGCTAGAGGGGACAGGGGTTATGAGCAGTTCTTC
many	TRBD2	TRBV7-2	TRBJ2-5	CASRGLAGGTQYF	TGTGCCAGCAGGGGACTAGCGGGGGGGACCCAGTACTTC
many	-	TRBV12-5	TRBJ2-6	CASSTGYGANVLTF	TGTGCTAGTTCGACGGGGTATGGGGCCAACGTCCTGACTTTC
medium-sized	-	TRBV7-2	TRBJ1-1	CASSSYPGHPNTEAFF	TGTGCCAGCAGCTCCTATCCGGGACATCCGAACACTGAAGCTTTCTTT
many	TRBD1	TRBV30	TRBJ1-1	CAWSVWSGGGNTEAFF	TGTGCCTGGAGTGTATGGTCAGGGGGCGGTAACACTGAAGCTTTCTTT
-	TRBD2	TRBV20-1	TRBJ2-1	CSGDYLNEQFF	TGCAGTGGGGACTATCTGAATGAGCAGTTCTTC
-	TRBD1	TRBV29-1	TRBJ2-2	CSVAQGVLGELFF	TGCAGCGTTGCCCAGGGGGTTTTGGGGGAGCTGTTTTTT
many	-	TRBV10-1	TRBJ2-3	CASSDGSARTDTQYF	TGCGCCAGCAGTGACGGGTCAGCTCGAACAGATACGCAGTATTTT
many	TRBD2	TRBV7-9	TRBJ2-5	CASSLTSEQETQYF	TGTGCCAGCAGCTTAACTAGCGAGCAAGAGACCCAGTACTTC
many	-	TRBV6-5	TRBJ2-2	CASSYPSYTGELFF	TGTGCCAGCAGTTACCCATCTTACACCGGGGAGCTGTTTTTT
few	TRBD1	TRBV7-8	TRBJ1-2	CASSPMGQDYGYTF	TGTGCCAGCAGCCCCATGGGACAGGATTATGGCTACACCTTC
many	TRBD2	TRBV5-8	TRBJ2-7	CARGGRRGGYEQYF	TGTGCCCGCGGAGGACGGCGGGGGGGCTACGAGCAGTACTTC
many	-	TRBV19	TRBJ2-1	CASSIGSRLYNEQFF	TGTGCCAGTAGTATAGGTTCTAGACTCTACAATGAGCAGTTCTTC
many	-	TRBV5-4	TRBJ2-4	CASSSRGASAKNIQYF	TGTGCCAGCAGCTCGAGGGGGGCTTCAGCCAAAAACATTCAGTACTTC
few	-	TRBV5-1	TRBJ2-1	CASSFGTYEQFF	TGCGCCAGCAGCTTCGGGACGTACGAGCAGTTCTTC
many	-	TRBV9	TRBJ1-6	CASSAQGSHSPLHF	TGTGCCAGCAGCGCGCAGGGATCTCATTCACCCCTCCACTTT
many	TRBD2	TRBV29-1	TRBJ2-3	CSGGASGSFTDTQYF	TGCAGCGGCGGGGCTAGCGGGAGTTTCACAGATACGCAGTATTTT
many	TRBD2	TRBV7-6	TRBJ2-1	CASSLASGSRNEQFF	TGTGCCAGCAGCTTAGCGAGCGGGAGTCGCAATGAGCAGTTCTTC
many	TRBD2	TRBV7-9	TRBJ2-7	CASSLINSGRPSYEQYF	TGTGCCAGCAGCTTAATAAATAGCGGGAGGCCCTCCTACGAGCAGTACTTC
many	-	TRBV13	TRBJ2-6	CASSLDISNALANVLTF	TGTGCCAGCAGCTTAGATATCAGCAACGCCTTGGCCAACGTCCTGACTTTC
many	-	TRBV9	TRBJ1-3	CASSEGRASGNTIYF	TGTGCCAGCAGCGAGGGGCGGGCAAGTGGAAACACCATATATTTT
many	-	TRBV29-1	TRBJ2-7	CSVVQGLGEQYF	TGCAGCGTTGTCCAGGGCCTGGGCGAGCAGTACTTC
many	TRBD1	TRBV19	TRBJ2-1	CASSPTGVRNEQFF	TGTGCCAGTAGTCCAACAGGGGTGAGGAATGAGCAGTTCTTC
many	TRBD2	TRBV7-2	TRBJ2-1	CASSKGLAVPYNEQFF	TGTGCCAGCAGCAAGGGACTAGCGGTTCCCTACAATGAGCAGTTCTTC
-	-	TRBV5-4	TRBJ2-6	CASSFTFSGANVLTF	TGTGCCAGCAGCTTTACGTTCTCTGGGGCCAACGTCCTGACTTTC
many	-	TRBV12-2	TRBJ2-3	CASRLQPRASRPGTDTQYF	TGTGCAAGTCGCTTACAACCGCGGGCCAGTCGACCGGGGACAGATACGCAGTATTTT
many	TRBD1	TRBV7-6	TRBJ2-2	CASSLASALRGPGELFF	TGTGCCAGCAGCTTAGCGTCAGCACTAAGGGGGCCCGGGGAGCTGTTTTTT
many	TRBD2	TRBV7-2	TRBJ2-7	CASTKTLAGVGEQYF	TGTGCCAGCACCAAAACTCTAGCGGGAGTGGGTGAGCAGTACTTC
few	-	TRBV7-7	TRBJ2-5	CASSQDAFRETQYF	TGTGCCAGCAGCCAAGACGCGTTTCGGGAGACCCAGTACTTC
many	-	TRBV11-2	TRBJ2-1	CASSLFGARGNEQFF	TGTGCCAGCAGCTTATTTGGGGCTAGAGGTAATGAGCAGTTCTTC
-	TRBD1	TRBV12-3/TRBV12-4	TRBJ2-1	CASSSRDRSNEQFF	TGTGCCAGCAGTTCCCGGGACAGGAGCAATGAGCAGTTCTTC
many	TRBD2	TRBV5-4	TRBJ2-1	CASSQGTSGPNEQFF	TGTGCCAGCAGCCAAGGGACTAGCGGACCCAATGAGCAGTTCTTC
many	TRBD2	TRBV12-3/TRBV12-4	TRBJ2-7	CASRGGTSGEQYF	TGTGCCAGCAGGGGCGGGACTAGCGGCGAGCAGTACTTC
-	-	TRBV5-1	TRBJ2-3	CASSLSLSLGGSSTDTQYF	TGCGCCAGCAGCTTAAGCCTCTCCTTGGGGGGCTCGAGCACAGATACGCAGTATTTT
many	TRBD2	TRBV28	TRBJ2-5	CASSPPKRGYQETQYF	TGTGCCAGCAGCCCCCCAAAGCGGGGTTACCAAGAGACCCAGTACTTC
-	-	TRBV7-8	TRBJ1-1	CASSLFGRIEAFF	TGTGCCAGCAGCTTATTTGGGCGGATTGAAGCTTTCTTT
many	-	TRBV19	TRBJ1-5	CASSIQGPQPQHF	TGTGCCAGTAGTATCCAGGGGCCTCAGCCCCAGCATTTT